These T cell receptor beta chains were read from a single sample in a study of T cells in localized non-small cell lung cancer. Generated by immunoSEQ multiplex PCR, the TCRdb table keeps only in-frame clones and is missing some. This table holds about 52,000 clones, about 87% found once. This specimen consisted of PBMCs, obtained before any cancer treatment. Receptors were obtained from a female donor with stage II lung adenocarcinoma. Each CDR3 is given with its conserved first and last residue. Fields, in order: CDR3 DNA, CDR3 protein, V gene, J gene, D gene, clone size. A D gene is named only where the DNA matches it firmly. The size of a clone is reported for some rows only, either as once, few or many, or as a class for expanded clones.

CDR3nt: TGTGCCAGCAGGGCGGCGGAAGGGGGCTTTTCACCCCTCCACTTT
CDR3aa: CASRAAEGGFSPLHF
v_gene: TRBV2
j_gene: TRBJ1-6
d_gene: TRBD1
abundance: -

CDR3nt: TGTGCCAGCAGCGTAGGAGGGACAGGGGGCAGTCATGGCTACACCTTC
CDR3aa: CASSVGGTGGSHGYTF
v_gene: TRBV9
j_gene: TRBJ1-2
d_gene: TRBD1
abundance: -

CDR3nt: TGTGCCAGCAGTTTGCAGACAGGGAACTATGGCTACACCTTC
CDR3aa: CASSLQTGNYGYTF
v_gene: TRBV27
j_gene: TRBJ1-2
d_gene: TRBD1
abundance: -

CDR3nt: TGCGCCAGCAGCTTGTGGGATAATGAAAAACTGTTTTTT
CDR3aa: CASSLWDNEKLFF
v_gene: TRBV5-1
j_gene: TRBJ1-4
d_gene: -
abundance: -

CDR3nt: TGTGCCAGCAGTGAGACCCCGGGACAGGCCACAACTAATGAAAAACTGTTTTTT
CDR3aa: CASSETPGQATTNEKLFF
v_gene: TRBV25-1
j_gene: TRBJ1-4
d_gene: TRBD1
abundance: -

CDR3nt: TGTGCCACCAGCGGCCAGGGCGGGACCTTTTCTGGGGCCAACGTCCTGACTTTC
CDR3aa: CATSGQGGTFSGANVLTF
v_gene: TRBV15
j_gene: TRBJ2-6
d_gene: -
abundance: once

CDR3nt: TGCAGCGTTGAAATTGGGGGTAGGGTGTTTTTT
CDR3aa: CSVEIGGRVFF
v_gene: TRBV29-1
j_gene: TRBJ2-2
d_gene: -
abundance: -

CDR3nt: TGTGCCAGCTCACCGACGGACAGTTCCTACGAGCAGTACTTC
CDR3aa: CASSPTDSSYEQYF
v_gene: TRBV18
j_gene: TRBJ2-7
d_gene: -
abundance: -

CDR3nt: TGTGCCAGCAGTCCACTAGGAGGGCTCGACTATGGCTACACCTTC
CDR3aa: CASSPLGGLDYGYTF
v_gene: TRBV6-5
j_gene: TRBJ1-2
d_gene: -
abundance: once

CDR3nt: TGTGCCAGCAGCTTGGCCTCTGCCAATGAGCAGTTCTTC
CDR3aa: CASSLASANEQFF
v_gene: TRBV5-6
j_gene: TRBJ2-1
d_gene: -
abundance: medium-sized

CDR3nt: TGCGCCAGCAGCTTTAATACAGGGGGCGCAGATACGCAGTATTTT
CDR3aa: CASSFNTGGADTQYF
v_gene: TRBV5-1
j_gene: TRBJ2-3
d_gene: TRBD1
abundance: -

CDR3nt: TGCACCAGCAGCCGGAGAGGAGGAAGATATAGCAATCAGCCCCAGCATTTT
CDR3aa: CTSSRRGGRYSNQPQHF
v_gene: TRBV1
j_gene: TRBJ1-5
d_gene: -
abundance: -

CDR3nt: TGCGCCAGCAGCCCGACAGCCTCTAACTATGGCTACACCTTC
CDR3aa: CASSPTASNYGYTF
v_gene: TRBV5-1
j_gene: TRBJ1-2
d_gene: -
abundance: -

CDR3nt: TGTGCCAGCAGCCTACAGGGGGCGACTGGAAACACCATATATTTT
CDR3aa: CASSLQGATGNTIYF
v_gene: TRBV5-4
j_gene: TRBJ1-3
d_gene: TRBD1
abundance: -

CDR3nt: TGTGCCAGCAGTATGCTAGGGACAGGGGTAAATGAGCAGTTCTTC
CDR3aa: CASSMLGTGVNEQFF
v_gene: TRBV5-5
j_gene: TRBJ2-1
d_gene: TRBD1
abundance: -

CDR3nt: TGTGCCAGCAGCCAAGATTTTCATCAGCCCCAGCATTTT
CDR3aa: CASSQDFHQPQHF
v_gene: TRBV4-2
j_gene: TRBJ1-5
d_gene: -
abundance: few

CDR3nt: TGTGCCAGCAGCTTAACGGGGGCCTACGAGCAGTACTTC
CDR3aa: CASSLTGAYEQYF
v_gene: TRBV7-6
j_gene: TRBJ2-7
d_gene: -
abundance: -

CDR3nt: TGTGCCAGCAGTGATATAGGGGCCGGAAACACCATATATTTT
CDR3aa: CASSDIGAGNTIYF
v_gene: TRBV6-1
j_gene: TRBJ1-3
d_gene: -
abundance: -

CDR3nt: TGTGCCTGCTCAGGGATATTCCCCACCGGGGAGCTGTTTTTT
CDR3aa: CACSGIFPTGELFF
v_gene: TRBV19
j_gene: TRBJ2-2
d_gene: -
abundance: -

CDR3nt: TGCGCCAGCAGTCGACAGGGTGAGGGTGGCTACACCTTC
CDR3aa: CASSRQGEGGYTF
v_gene: TRBV10-2
j_gene: TRBJ1-2
d_gene: TRBD1
abundance: once

CDR3nt: TGTGCCAGCACTAAGCAGGGGCCGAACTATGGCTACACCTTC
CDR3aa: CASTKQGPNYGYTF
v_gene: TRBV6-6
j_gene: TRBJ1-2
d_gene: -
abundance: -

CDR3nt: TGTGCCAGCAGTGTCTTACAAAGCACAGATACGCAGTATTTT
CDR3aa: CASSVLQSTDTQYF
v_gene: TRBV2
j_gene: TRBJ2-3
d_gene: -
abundance: -

CDR3nt: TGTGCCAGCAGCTTAGGGGGTAATAATTCACCCCTCCACTTT
CDR3aa: CASSLGGNNSPLHF
v_gene: TRBV7-2
j_gene: TRBJ1-6
d_gene: -
abundance: -